Each of the 21 T cell receptor beta chains below was sequenced from the same sample in a study of technical replicates of blood from a handful of donors. This table comes from immunoSEQ multiplex PCR, and its TCRdb copy is limited to in-frame clones, with some not included. The top ten clones hold around 0.2% of a sample with about 81,000 clones, about 96% of them seen once. Source material: T cells isolated from PBMCs. These receptors originate from a human donor in good health.

CDR3 sequence reads: CASSRRLLNTEAFF. As DNA, the CDR3 is TGTGCCAGCAGCCGCCGGTTATTGAACACTGAAGCTTTCTTT. The J gene is TRBJ1-1, the V gene TRBV28; D not resolved. The V end lost 6 bases, the J end lost 0 bases, and 11 bases lay between the germline ends. This CDR3 has 14 residues. Germline CDR1 and CDR2: MDHEN and SYDVKM.

The chain combines TRBV6-5 with TRBJ1-1; D gene uncertain. Trimming took off 7 bases at V and 0 bases at J, with 9 bases between the two ends. The CDR3 length is 13 residues. In germline, CDR1 is MNHEY, CDR2 SVGAGI. For the CDR3, the DNA is TGTGCCAGCACCCTCGGGGTGAACACTGAAGCTTTCTTT. It translates to CASTLGVNTEAFF.

In its sample, this clone was seen once. The chain recombines TRBV5-1 with TRBJ2-1; D is perhaps TRBD2 (5 bases). Trimming pared 5 bases from V and 9 bases from J, leaving 9 bases between. This CDR3 is built from 11 residues. Germline CDR1 and CDR2: SGHRS and YFSETQ. The CDR3 region is CASRYSVEQFF. The DNA of the CDR3 is TGCGCCAGCAGGTATAGCGTTGAGCAGTTCTTC. The complete variable domain, with remaining parts taken from reference TRBV5-1 and TRBJ2-1, reads KAGVTQTPRYLIKTRGQQVTLSCSPISGHRSVSWYQQTPGQGLQFLFEYFSETQRNKGNFPGRFSGRQFSNSRSEMNVSTLELGDSALYLCASRYSVEQFFGPGTRLTVL.

The chain links TRBV5-1 to TRBJ2-6; 14 bases fit TRBD2. Trimming at V came to 4 bases and at J to 2 bases, leaving 5 bases not matched to a gene. This CDR3 has 18 amino acids. Germline loops: CDR1 SGHRS, CDR2 YFSETQ. CDR3 region: CASSPRLAGGPGANVLTF. The CDR3 DNA is TGCGCCAGCAGCCCTCGACTAGCGGGAGGGCCTGGGGCCAACGTCCTGACTTTC.

V and J are TRBV14 and TRBJ2-1; a weak D match, TRBD2 (5 bases). Germline-derived CDR1 and CDR2 are SGHDN and FVKESK. V dropped 5 bases and J dropped 2 bases, with 13 bases sitting between them. This CDR3 contains 15 residues. The CDR3 loop reads CASSSTSSPYNEQFF. In DNA form, the CDR3 reads TGTGCCAGCAGCTCCACTAGTTCCCCCTACAATGAGCAGTTCTTC.

J is TRBJ2-7 and V is TRBV28; TRBD1 aligns across 9 bases. Germline assignment: CDR1 MDHEN and CDR2 SYDVKM. V shed 3 bases and J 1 base; nucleotides not matched to a gene: 7. There are 16 residues in the CDR3. The CDR3 DNA reads as TGTGCCAGCAGTTTCCTTTTGGGACAGGGATCCTACGAGCAGTACTTC. It specifies CASSFLLGQGSYEQYF.

The gene calls are TRBV10-3 and TRBJ1-1; D is undetermined. V was cut by 4 bases and J by 4 bases, with 4 bases left in between. CDR1 is ENHRY and CDR2 is SYGVKD in the germline V gene. The CDR3 has 11 amino acids. The CDR3 sequence: CAISGGTEAFF. In DNA form, the CDR3 reads TGTGCCATCAGTGGAGGCACTGAAGCTTTCTTT.

This clone was detected only once. The rearrangement links TRBV5-1 to TRBJ1-4; 7 nucleotides align to TRBD1. Unmatched junction bases numbered 11, after V lost 5 bases and J lost 7 bases. Germline assignment: CDR1 SGHRS and CDR2 YFSETQ. The CDR3 contains 15 residues. CDR3 amino acids: CASSSEGTAAEKLFF. The DNA of the CDR3 is TGCGCCAGCAGTTCCGAGGGGACAGCCGCTGAAAAACTGTTTTTT.

The rearrangement joins TRBV5-4 to TRBJ2-7, with D possibly matching TRBD1 (6 bases). The CDR3 spans 14 residues. In germline, CDR1 is SGHNT, CDR2 YYREEE (reference sequence). The germline V and J ends were trimmed by 0 bases and 6 bases, with 13 bases remaining between them. The CDR3: CASSLVQGSGEQYF. CDR3 DNA sequence: TGTGCCAGCAGCTTGGTACAGGGATCCGGCGAGCAGTACTTC. The full variable domain, completed using reference TRBV5-4 and TRBJ2-7, is ETGVTQSPTHLIKTRGQQVTLRCSSQSGHNTVSWYQQALGQGPQFIFQYYREEENGRGNFPPRFSGLQFPNYSSELNVNALELDDSALYLCASSLVQGSGEQYFGPGTRLTVT.

The rearrangement uses TRBV5-5 and TRBJ2-7, with 7 bases identical to TRBD1. The length of the CDR3 is 16 residues. Trimming cost V 3 bases and J 0 bases; bases outside gene matches: 9. CDR1 is SGHKS and CDR2 is YYEKEE in the germline V gene (reference sequence). This CDR3 is CASSWGQTTSSYEQYF. Written as DNA, the CDR3 is TGTGCCAGCAGCTGGGGACAGACTACGAGCTCCTACGAGCAGTACTTC.

This clone was seen more than once but under ten times. This chain links TRBV2 with TRBJ1-1, with TRBD1 matching 7 bases. Germline CDR1 is SNHLY and CDR2 is FYNNEI. This CDR3 has 14 amino acids. After removal of 9 bases from V and 4 bases from J, the junction contained 11 bases not matched to a gene. CDR3 sequence: CASEQGTRGTEAFF. The CDR3 nucleotides are TGTGCCAGTGAACAGGGGACGAGGGGCACTGAAGCTTTCTTT.

J is TRBJ2-3 and V is TRBV9; D possibly corresponds to TRBD2 (5 bases). Looked up from germline, CDR1 is SGDLS and CDR2 is YYNGEE. CDR3 length: 15 residues. V was clipped by 0 bases and J by 2 bases, with 10 bases between them. The CDR3 sequence is CASSVGAGVTDTQYF. CDR3 DNA sequence: TGTGCCAGCAGCGTAGGGGCCGGGGTCACAGATACGCAGTATTTT.

The chain links TRBV1 to TRBJ2-5; no DNA check was done on the table's D call, TRBD2. TRBV1 corresponds to a pseudogene. The CDR3 loop spans 13 amino acids. DNA of the CDR3: TGCACCAGCAATCGGGACTTACAAGAGACCCAGTACTTC. Amino acid sequence: CTSNRDLQETQYF.

The gene calls are TRBV27 and TRBJ1-5, with D maybe TRBD1 (5 bases). The V end was cut by 5 bases, the J end by 7 bases, with 15 bases between. This CDR3 comprises 14 residues. Germline-derived CDR1 and CDR2 are MNHEY and SMNVEV (reference sequence). CDR3: CASSPREVRQPQHF. CDR3 in DNA: TGTGCCAGCAGTCCCAGGGAAGTACGGCAGCCCCAGCATTTT.

This clone appeared a single time. The chain couples TRBV27 to TRBJ2-1, with D possibly matching TRBD1 (6 bases). The V gene's germline CDR1 is MNHEY and CDR2 SMNVEV (reference sequence). The ends were cut back, 5 bases at V and 6 bases at J, with 8 bases in the middle. This CDR3 is 12 amino acids long. The CDR3 protein is CASSIGGNEQFF. The CDR3 coding sequence is TGTGCCAGCAGTATAGGGGGCAATGAGCAGTTCTTC.

The J gene is TRBJ2-7, the V gene TRBV4-1; 12 bases match TRBD2. From germline, CDR1 is MGHRA and CDR2 YSYEKL. CDR3 length: 16 amino acids. Losses at the gene ends were 6 bases for V and 3 bases for J; bases not matched to a gene: 9. The CDR3 protein is CASSPGLAGIFYEQYF. The CDR3, as DNA: TGCGCCAGCAGTCCTGGACTAGCGGGGATCTTCTACGAGCAGTACTTC.

This rearrangement joins TRBV30 to TRBJ1-1; D not certain. The length of the CDR3 is 12 residues. Per the germline V gene, CDR1 is GTSNPN and CDR2 is SVGIG (reference sequence). Trimming stripped 1 base from V and 3 bases from J, with 6 bases between. Here the CDR3 reads CAWSGVYTEAFF. The CDR3 region has the DNA TGTGCCTGGAGTGGAGTGTACACTGAAGCTTTCTTT.

The chain combines TRBV10-2 with TRBJ1-2; 7 nucleotides align to TRBD1. Trimming removed 4 bases from V and 11 bases from J; junction bases left unmatched: 19. The CDR3 loop spans 16 amino acids. Per the germline V gene, CDR1 is WSHSY and CDR2 is SAAADI. Written as DNA, the CDR3 is TGCGCCAGCAGTGGGCAAGGGGGCGAACGAGTTGAAATTTACACCTTC. This sequence encodes CASSGQGGERVEIYTF.

V gene TRBV5-5 combines with J gene TRBJ2-5, with D perhaps TRBD1 (6 bases). In germline, CDR1 is SGHKS, CDR2 YYEKEE (reference sequence). Trimming pared 7 bases from V and 5 bases from J, leaving 15 bases between. The CDR3 covers 13 residues. The CDR3 sequence is CASLTLQGETQYF. The CDR3 nucleotides read TGTGCCAGCCTGACTCTCCAGGGGGAGACCCAGTACTTC.

J is TRBJ2-7 and V is TRBV6-1, with D tentatively TRBD2 (6 bases). Trimming cost V 5 bases and J 1 base, with 12 bases left between them. Germline V gene lookup returns CDR1 MNHNS and CDR2 SASEGT. This CDR3 contains 14 residues. The CDR3 DNA sequence: TGTGCCAGCAGTAGTCCCGGGAGATCCTACGAGCAGTACTTC. Translating it yields CASSSPGRSYEQYF.

The chain employs TRBV19 and TRBJ1-4; D uncertain. Germline CDR1 is LNHDA and CDR2 is SQIVND (reference sequence). This CDR3 is 13 amino acids long. Trimming shortened V by 1 base and J by 12 bases, and 12 bases separated the two germline ends. The CDR3 here is CASSIGAFHELFF. In DNA, the CDR3 is TGTGCCAGTAGTATAGGGGCCTTTCATGAACTGTTTTTT.